These 2 T cell receptor beta chains were sequenced from one sample in a study of T cell responses to AZD1222 COVID-19 vaccine. The data were produced by immunoSEQ multiplex PCR, yet TCRdb's version contains in-frame clones alone and is incomplete. The data hold 75,000 to 95,000 clones, with about 90% observed a single time. The sample in question was peripheral blood, obtained on day 0 of MenACWY control vaccination. All receptors derive from an adult in good health.

The CDR3 DNA sequence: TGTGCCATCAGTGAGTCGAAGGGACAGGGTACCTATGGCTACACCTTC. The encoded protein is CAISESKGQGTYGYTF. The chain uses TRBV10-3 and TRBJ1-2; 9 nucleotides match TRBD1. The CDR3 has 16 residues. The trim removed 0 bases at V and 4 bases at J, leaving 6 bases unmatched. Germline-derived CDR1 and CDR2 are ENHRY and SYGVKD.

This clone was counted a single time. The V call is TRBV9, the J call TRBJ2-3; no firm D call. The CDR3 runs to 13 residues. Germline V gene sequence: CDR1 SGDLS, CDR2 YYNGEE. V lost 4 bases, J lost 2 bases, and 8 bases lay in between. CDR3 sequence: CASSLAFTDTQYF. The CDR3 DNA reads TGTGCCAGCAGCCTTGCCTTCACAGATACGCAGTATTTT. Supplemented by reference TRBV9 and TRBJ2-3, the full variable domain reads DSGVTQTPKHLITATGQRVTLRCSPRSGDLSVYWYQQSLDQGLQFLIQYYNGEERAKGNILERFSAQQFPDLHSELNLSSLELGDSALYFCASSLAFTDTQYFGPGTRLTVL.